The 13 T cell receptor beta chains in this list originate from one sample, sequenced in a study of T cell responses to AZD1222 COVID-19 vaccine. Generated by immunoSEQ multiplex PCR, the TCRdb table keeps only in-frame clones and is missing some. This table holds fewer than 130,000 clones, about 87% found once. Here the sequenced sample was peripheral blood, taken 28 days after the second AZD1222 dose. These receptors originate from an adult who received the AZD1222 COVID-19 vaccine.

This chain connects TRBV7-9 to TRBJ2-1, with D unclear. The germline V gene encodes CDR1 SEHNR and CDR2 FQNEAQ (reference sequence). The CDR3 extends over 16 amino acids. V was trimmed by 5 bases and J by 8 bases, leaving 22 bases between them. Written as DNA, the CDR3 is TGTGCCAGCAGCCCCCGGGTAGCCTCCAGTTTAGATGAGCAGTTCTTC. This codes for CASSPRVASSLDEQFF.

Notes on this clone: The sample holds other DNA sequences that translate to the same CDR3. This chain joins TRBV10-3 and TRBJ1-6, with D tentatively TRBD1 (5 bases). Germline values: CDR1 ENHRY, CDR2 SYGVKD. This CDR3 contains 18 residues. Trimming shortened V by 2 bases and J by 9 bases, and 23 bases separated the two germline ends. The CDR3 reads CAISEVWVSRGGSSPLHF. The CDR3 DNA follows: TGTGCCATCAGTGAGGTTTGGGTCAGTAGGGGTGGAAGTTCACCCCTCCACTTT.

The count of this clone is one. The chain carries TRBV9 and TRBJ1-6, with no clear D. CDR1 and CDR2 from the germline V gene are SGDLS and YYNGEE. Trimming took 4 bases from V and 6 from J, leaving 20 bases between them. The CDR3 consists of 17 residues. The CDR3 spells CASSPWPPDMGNSPLHF. In DNA form, the CDR3 reads TGTGCCAGCAGCCCTTGGCCCCCGGATATGGGTAATTCACCCCTCCACTTT.

The V gene is TRBV30, the J gene TRBJ1-1; unclear D gene. Germline assignment: CDR1 GTSNPN and CDR2 SVGIG (reference sequence). The CDR3 is 13 residues long. Trimming removed 4 bases from V and 0 bases from J, with 9 bases in between. In DNA form, the CDR3 reads TGTGCCTGGACCGGGATACTGAACACTGAAGCTTTCTTT. Translated: CAWTGILNTEAFF. Full variable domain (missing parts from reference TRBV30 and TRBJ1-1): SQTIHQWPATLVQPVGSPLSLECTVEGTSNPNLYWYRQAAGRGLQLLFYSVGIGQISSEVPQNLSASRPQDRQFILSSKKLLLSDSGFYLCAWTGILNTEAFFGQGTRLTVV.

The chain employs TRBV19 and TRBJ1-5; D is perhaps TRBD1 (6 bases). Looked up from germline, CDR1 is LNHDA and CDR2 is SQIVND (reference sequence). V was cut by 1 base and J by 9 bases, with 16 bases left in between. The CDR3 extends over 15 amino acids. The CDR3 DNA reads as TGTGCCAGTAGTATAGTCTCCAGCGGGGGCGGGCCCCAGCATTTT. It translates to CASSIVSSGGGPQHF.

The V gene is TRBV24-1, the J gene TRBJ1-2, with D unclear. This CDR3 has 12 amino acids. The germline V and J ends were trimmed by 7 bases and 8 bases, with 13 bases remaining between them. Germline V gene sequence: CDR1 KGHDR, CDR2 SFDVKD. The CDR3 DNA sequence: TGTGCCACCAGGGGAGCTAACGGGGGCTACACCTTC. Amino acids: CATRGANGGYTF.

The rearrangement uses TRBV6-5 and TRBJ2-1; no reliable D call. The CDR3 extends over 15 amino acids. Germline values: CDR1 MNHEY, CDR2 SVGAGI. The germline V and J ends were trimmed by 5 bases and 3 bases, with 14 bases remaining between them. CDR3 bases: TGTGCCAGCAGTAGGCTTGACGACGGCTACAATGAGCAGTTCTTC. Translation: CASSRLDDGYNEQFF.

V usage is TRBV23-1 and J usage is TRBJ2-1; D is unclear. TRBV23-1 is annotated as an ORF whose role is uncertain. Trimming left V 6 bases short and J 3 bases short, with 9 bases between. CDR3 length equals 13 residues. This CDR3 reads CASSSDIYNEQFF. CDR3 nucleotides: TGCGCCAGCAGCTCCGACATCTACAATGAGCAGTTCTTC.

The chain joins TRBV12-3 or TRBV12-4 to TRBJ1-1, with D unresolved. CDR3 length: 13 amino acids. The V end lost 6 bases, the J end lost 4 bases, and 12 bases lay between the germline ends. The CDR3 DNA reads as TGTGCCAGCAGCCATAGACGGGGCACTGAAGCTTTCTTT. It translates to CASSHRRGTEAFF.

This chain connects TRBV5-1 to TRBJ2-2; no definite D call. The germline V gene encodes CDR1 SGHRS and CDR2 YFSETQ. CDR3 length equals 13 residues. Trimming left V 2 bases short and J 1 base short, with 3 bases between. CDR3 nucleotide sequence: TGCGCCAGCAGCTTAAGGAACACCGGGGAGCTGTTTTTT. Protein product: CASSLRNTGELFF.

The chain employs TRBV29-1 and TRBJ1-1; D is uncertain. The CDR3 runs to 13 residues. The V end was cut by 7 bases, the J end by 0 bases, with 12 bases between. In germline, CDR1 is SQVTM, CDR2 ANQGSEA. The CDR3 DNA reads as TGCAGCGCCGAAGGACCCATGAACACTGAAGCTTTCTTT. Its translation is CSAEGPMNTEAFF.

The chain links TRBV3-1 (or the pseudogene TRBV3-2) to TRBJ2-3, with 10 bases that match TRBD2. The V gene end was trimmed by 1 base and the J gene end by 4 bases; junction bases not matched to a gene: 8. Germline values: CDR1 LGHDT, CDR2 YNNKEL (reference sequence). The CDR3 is 17 amino acids. The CDR3 bases are TGTGCCAGCAGCCAAGGCTCTGGAGCGGGGGGGGCAGATACGCAGTATTTT. It specifies CASSQGSGAGGADTQYF.

This chain uses TRBV18 with TRBJ1-2; possibly TRBD1 for D (5 bases). CDR1 is KGHSH, CDR2 LQKENI, per germline. Trimming removed 5 bases from V and 3 bases from J, with 10 bases in between. This CDR3 comprises 13 residues. CDR3 sequence (DNA): TGTGCCAGCTCAACCGGGGGGGACTATGGCTACACCTTC. Protein: CASSTGGDYGYTF.